This T cell receptor (beta chain) came from a study of shared T cell receptors in the human thymus. Trimming stripped 8 bases from V and 2 bases from J, with 12 bases between. CDR1 is SGHTA, CDR2 FQGNSA, per germline. The CDR3 runs to 13 residues. Generated by immunoSEQ multiplex PCR, the TCRdb table keeps only in-frame clones and is missing some. Here the sample spans 500,000 to 550,000 clones, 75% to 80% being singletons. The same sample was also used in a study of human thymus T cells. According to that study: Thymic and blood repertoires showed apparently biased V and J gene usage.

The chain is built from TRBV7-2 and TRBJ1-2; a weak D match, TRBD1 (6 bases). The sequenced sample was thymocytes. This TCR was recovered from a boy under two years old with a congenital heart defect. The CDR3 protein is CASGKQGNYGYTF. CDR3 coding DNA: TGTGCCAGCGGCAAACAGGGAAACTATGGCTACACCTTC.